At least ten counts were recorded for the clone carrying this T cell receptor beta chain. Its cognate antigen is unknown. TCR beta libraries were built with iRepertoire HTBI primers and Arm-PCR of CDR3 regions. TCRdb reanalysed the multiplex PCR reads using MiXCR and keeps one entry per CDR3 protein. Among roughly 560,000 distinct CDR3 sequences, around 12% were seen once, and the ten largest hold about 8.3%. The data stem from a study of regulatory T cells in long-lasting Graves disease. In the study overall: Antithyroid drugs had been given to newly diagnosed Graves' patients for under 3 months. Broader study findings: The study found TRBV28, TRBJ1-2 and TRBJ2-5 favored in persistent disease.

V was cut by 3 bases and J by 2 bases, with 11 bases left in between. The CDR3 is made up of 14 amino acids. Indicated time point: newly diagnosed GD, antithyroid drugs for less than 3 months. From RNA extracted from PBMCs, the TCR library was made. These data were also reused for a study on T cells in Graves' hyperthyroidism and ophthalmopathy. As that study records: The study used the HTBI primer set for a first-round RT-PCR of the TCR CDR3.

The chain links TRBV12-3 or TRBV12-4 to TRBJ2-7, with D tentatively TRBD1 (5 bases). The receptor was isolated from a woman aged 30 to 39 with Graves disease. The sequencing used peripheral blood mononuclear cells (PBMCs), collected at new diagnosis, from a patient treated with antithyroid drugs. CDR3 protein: CASSFKPGPYEQYF. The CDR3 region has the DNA TGTGCCAGCAGTTTCAAGCCAGGGCCCTACGAGCAGTACTTC.